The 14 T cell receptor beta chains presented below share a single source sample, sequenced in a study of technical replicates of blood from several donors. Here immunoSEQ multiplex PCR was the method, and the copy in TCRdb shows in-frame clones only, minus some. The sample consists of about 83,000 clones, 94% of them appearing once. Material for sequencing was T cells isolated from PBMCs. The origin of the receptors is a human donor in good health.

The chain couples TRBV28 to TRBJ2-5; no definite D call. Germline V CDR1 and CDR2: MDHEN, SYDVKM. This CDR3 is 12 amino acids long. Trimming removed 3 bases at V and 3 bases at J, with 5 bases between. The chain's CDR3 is CASSFPKETQYF. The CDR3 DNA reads TGTGCCAGCAGTTTCCCTAAAGAGACCCAGTACTTC.

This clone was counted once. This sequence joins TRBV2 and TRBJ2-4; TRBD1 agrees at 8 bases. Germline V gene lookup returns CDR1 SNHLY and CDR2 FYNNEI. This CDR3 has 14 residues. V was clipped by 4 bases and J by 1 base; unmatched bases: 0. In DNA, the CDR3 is TGTGCCAGCAGTGGGACAGGGGCCAAAAACATTCAGTACTTC. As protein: CASSGTGAKNIQYF.

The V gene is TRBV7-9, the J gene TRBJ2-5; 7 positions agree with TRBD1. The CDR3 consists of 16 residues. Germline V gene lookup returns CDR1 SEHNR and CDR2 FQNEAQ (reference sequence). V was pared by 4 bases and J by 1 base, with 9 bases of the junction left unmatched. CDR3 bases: TGTGCCAGCAGCTCTTCAGGGGGACCCCTCCAAGAGACCCAGTACTTC. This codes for CASSSSGGPLQETQYF.

The CDR3 DNA reads as TGTGCCAGCAGCTTAAAGGGGACAGGGAGTAACACCGGGGAGCTGTTTTTT. Its protein is CASSLKGTGSNTGELFF. The genes are TRBV7-2 and TRBJ2-2; the match to TRBD1 covers 9 bases. V trimming: 2 bases; J trimming: 2 bases; junction bases outside the gene matches: 6. The CDR3 totals 17 residues. CDR1 and CDR2 (germline): SGHTA, FQGNSA.

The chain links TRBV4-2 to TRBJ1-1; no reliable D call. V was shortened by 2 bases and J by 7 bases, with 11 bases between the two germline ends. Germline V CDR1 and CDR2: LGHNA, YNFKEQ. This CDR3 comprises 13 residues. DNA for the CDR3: TGTGCCAGCAGCCAACCGGGAATTGGTGAAGCTTTCTTT. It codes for CASSQPGIGEAFF.

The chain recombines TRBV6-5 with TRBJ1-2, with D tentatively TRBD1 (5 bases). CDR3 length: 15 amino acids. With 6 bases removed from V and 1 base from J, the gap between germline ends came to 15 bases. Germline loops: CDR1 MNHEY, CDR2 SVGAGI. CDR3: CASRRQGTGNYGYTF. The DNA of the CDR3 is TGTGCCAGCAGACGGCAGGGTACCGGTAACTATGGCTACACCTTC.

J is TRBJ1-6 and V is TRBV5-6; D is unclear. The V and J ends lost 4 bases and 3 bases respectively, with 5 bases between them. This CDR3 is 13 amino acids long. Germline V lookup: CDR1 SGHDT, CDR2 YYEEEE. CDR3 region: CASSLGYNSPLHF. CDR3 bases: TGTGCCAGCAGCCTAGGCTATAATTCACCCCTCCACTTT.

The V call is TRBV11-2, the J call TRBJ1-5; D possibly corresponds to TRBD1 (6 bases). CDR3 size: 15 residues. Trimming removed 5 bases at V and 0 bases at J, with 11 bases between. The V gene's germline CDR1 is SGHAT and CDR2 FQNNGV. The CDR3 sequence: CASSKTGNSNQPQHF. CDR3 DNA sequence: TGTGCCAGCAGCAAGACAGGAAATAGCAATCAGCCCCAGCATTTT.

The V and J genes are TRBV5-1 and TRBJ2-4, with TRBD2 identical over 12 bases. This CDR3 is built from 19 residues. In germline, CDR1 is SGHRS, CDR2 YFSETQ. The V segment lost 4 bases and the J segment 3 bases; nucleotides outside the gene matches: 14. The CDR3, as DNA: TGCGCCAGCAGCCCTATCAAGACTCGACTAGCGGGGGTCAAAAACATTCAGTACTTC. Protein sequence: CASSPIKTRLAGVKNIQYF.

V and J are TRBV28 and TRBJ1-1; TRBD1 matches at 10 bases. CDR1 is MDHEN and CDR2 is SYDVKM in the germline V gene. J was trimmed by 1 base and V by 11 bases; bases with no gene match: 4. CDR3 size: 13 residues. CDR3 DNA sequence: TGTGCCGGGAGGACAGGGGGGAACACTGAAGCTTTCTTT. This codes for CAGRTGGNTEAFF.

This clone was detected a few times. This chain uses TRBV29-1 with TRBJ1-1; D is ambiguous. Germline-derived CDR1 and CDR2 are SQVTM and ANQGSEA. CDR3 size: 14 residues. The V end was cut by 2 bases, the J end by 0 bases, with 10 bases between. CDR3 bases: TGCAGCGTTGAAAGGGAGGGCATGAACACTGAAGCTTTCTTT. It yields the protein CSVEREGMNTEAFF. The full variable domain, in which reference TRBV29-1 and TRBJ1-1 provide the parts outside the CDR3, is SAVISQKPSRDICQRGTSLTIQCQVDSQVTMMFWYRQQPGQSLTLIATANQGSEATYESGFVIDKFPISRPNLTFSTLTVSNMSPEDSSIYLCSVEREGMNTEAFFGQGTRLTVV.

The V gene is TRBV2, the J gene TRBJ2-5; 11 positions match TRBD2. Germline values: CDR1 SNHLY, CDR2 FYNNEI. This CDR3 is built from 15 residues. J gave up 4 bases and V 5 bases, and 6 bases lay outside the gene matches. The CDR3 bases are TGTGCCAGCAGTATGACTAGCGGGACGCCAGAGACCCAGTACTTC. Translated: CASSMTSGTPETQYF. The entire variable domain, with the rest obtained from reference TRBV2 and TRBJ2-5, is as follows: EPEVTQTPSHQVTQMGQEVILRCVPISNHLYFYWYRQILGQKVEFLVSFYNNEISEKSEIFDDQFSVERPDGSNFTLKIRSTKLEDSAMYFCASSMTSGTPETQYFGPGTRLLVL.

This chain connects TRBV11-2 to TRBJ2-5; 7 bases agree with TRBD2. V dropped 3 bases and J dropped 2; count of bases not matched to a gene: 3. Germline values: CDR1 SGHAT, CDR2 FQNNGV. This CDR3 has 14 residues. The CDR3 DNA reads TGTGCCAGCAGCTTCCCGGGAGGTCAAGAGACCCAGTACTTC. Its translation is CASSFPGGQETQYF.

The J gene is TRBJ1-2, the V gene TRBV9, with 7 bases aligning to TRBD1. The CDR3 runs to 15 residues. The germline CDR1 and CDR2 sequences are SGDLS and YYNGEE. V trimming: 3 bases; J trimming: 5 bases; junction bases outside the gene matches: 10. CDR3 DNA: TGTGCCAGCAGCGAGGAGGGGGCGCGTGGGTATGGCTACACCTTC. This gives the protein CASSEEGARGYGYTF.